Below are 9 T cell receptor beta chains sequenced from a single sample in a study of beta chain features in type 1 diabetes. Overall study findings and caveats: Among all four CD4+ subsets, Type 1 diabetes patients had TCRB CDR3s that were moderately but significantly shorter.

Investigators reverse transcribed all isolated RNA, so they sequenced expressed TCRB transcripts. TCRdb's table, derived via immunoSEQ multiplex PCR, lists solely in-frame clones and lacks some. The data show tens of thousands of clones, about 64% seen once. What these receptors recognize is not known. Source material: stem cell memory CD4+ T cells from blood. The source of these receptors is a woman in her twenties or thirties with type 1 diabetes.

This clone turned up a few times. The CDR3 nucleotides read TGTGCCAGCAGCGTAGCGAGGGACAATGAGCAGTTCTTC. Translated: CASSVARDNEQFF. The chain carries TRBV9 and TRBJ2-1, with D possibly matching TRBD2 (5 bases). Trimming took off 0 bases at V and 5 bases at J, with 6 bases between the two ends. The CDR3 sequence is 13 residues long. Germline V gene data show CDR1 as SGDLS and CDR2 as YYNGEE.

The chain is built from TRBV7-6 and TRBJ1-2, with 9 bases lining up with TRBD1. CDR3 length equals 15 residues. CDR1 and CDR2 from the germline V gene are SGHVS and FNYEAQ. V lost 3 bases to trimming and J lost 6 bases; unmatched junction nucleotides: 8. The CDR3, as DNA: TGTGCCAGCAGCTTTGGGACAGGGTCCCCGCATGGCTACACCTTC. Translating gives CASSFGTGSPHGYTF.

This chain links TRBV5-1 with TRBJ2-7; 9 bases align to TRBD2. CDR1 is SGHRS, CDR2 YFSETQ, per germline. The CDR3 spans 15 residues. V shed 2 bases, J shed 2 bases, and the junction held 5 bases outside the gene matches. The CDR3 reads CASSFSAGGTYEQYF. The CDR3 DNA follows: TGCGCCAGCAGCTTTTCAGCGGGAGGTACCTACGAGCAGTACTTC.

The chain has TRBV10-3 and TRBJ2-4; D possibly corresponds to TRBD1 (6 bases). The CDR3 extends over 18 amino acids. V lost 0 bases and J lost 0, with 15 bases in between. Germline V gene sequence: CDR1 ENHRY, CDR2 SYGVKD. The CDR3 coding sequence is TGTGCCATCAGTGAGTCACTTACAGGGATTCTAGCCAAAAACATTCAGTACTTC. Translation: CAISESLTGILAKNIQYF.

J is TRBJ2-7 and V is TRBV7-3; TRBD2 agrees at 8 bases. Germline-derived CDR1 and CDR2 are SGHTA and FQGTGA. This CDR3 region has 14 residues. J gave up 7 bases and V 5 bases, and 10 bases lay outside the gene matches. CDR3 region: CASSLSGGSGEQYF. The DNA of the CDR3 is TGTGCCAGCAGCCTCTCGGGGGGGAGTGGGGAGCAGTACTTC.

This rearrangement joins TRBV6-6 to TRBJ1-1; D gene ambiguous. Trimming removed 5 bases from V and 4 bases from J, with 8 bases in between. Looked up from germline, CDR1 is MNHNY and CDR2 is SVGAGI (reference sequence). The length of the CDR3 is 12 residues. This CDR3 reads CASSPGPTEAFF. CDR3 in DNA: TGTGCCAGCAGTCCAGGTCCCACTGAAGCTTTCTTT.

The chain carries TRBV2 and TRBJ2-1, with D maybe TRBD2 (6 bases). The CDR3 has 14 amino acids. Trimming took off 9 bases at V and 4 bases at J, with 16 bases between the two ends. Germline values: CDR1 SNHLY, CDR2 FYNNEI. This CDR3 is CASSRAGSYNEQFF. The CDR3 DNA reads as TGTGCCAGTTCTCGCGCGGGATCATACAATGAGCAGTTCTTC.

This clone was found once. The V call is TRBV6-5, the J call TRBJ2-7, with D maybe TRBD1 (5 bases). The V end was cut by 0 bases, the J end by 0 bases, with 12 bases between. Per germline, CDR1 MNHEY and CDR2 SVGAGI. This CDR3 contains 16 residues. CDR3 loop: CASSYSPTGNSYEQYF. The CDR3 region has the DNA TGTGCCAGCAGTTACTCTCCAACAGGTAACTCCTACGAGCAGTACTTC.

J is TRBJ2-7 and V is TRBV6-6, with D possibly being TRBD2 (5 bases). This CDR3 has 14 residues. Germline values: CDR1 MNHNY, CDR2 SVGAGI (reference sequence). V lost 3 bases and J lost 5, with 14 bases in between. CDR3 in amino acids: CASSYRDPTNEQYF. CDR3 in DNA: TGTGCCAGCAGTTATCGGGATCCTACGAACGAGCAGTACTTC.